This is a list of T cell receptor beta chains from one sample in a study of OX40 agonist ivuxolimab in advanced cancers. Sequenced by immunoSEQ multiplex PCR; TCRdb stores in-frame clones only, minus some. The sample carries 40,000 or so clones, 88% recorded once. The sequencing used CD4+ or CD8+ T cells sorted from blood, collected in a trial of the OX40 agonist ivuxolimab. All receptors come from an adult with an advanced solid tumor such as melanoma, head and neck, liver or kidney cancer. Each CDR3 is given with its conserved first and last residue. The D gene is left open where the match is weak. Only part of the rows carry a size: once, few, many, or a class if the clone is expanded.

CDR3 protein: CASSADSNQPQHF; CDR3 DNA: TGTGCCAGCAGCGCGGACAGTAATCAGCCCCAGCATTTT; D gene: -; V gene: TRBV7-9; clone size: -; J gene: TRBJ1-5
CDR3 protein: CASSLDSYMNTEAFF; CDR3 DNA: TGTGCCAGCTCACTCGACAGTTACATGAACACTGAAGCTTTCTTT; D gene: -; V gene: TRBV18; clone size: -; J gene: TRBJ1-1
CDR3 protein: CASSLPTFTLYNSPLHF; CDR3 DNA: TGTGCCAGCAGCTTACCCACATTCACTCTCTATAATTCACCCCTCCACTTT; D gene: -; V gene: TRBV11-2; clone size: -; J gene: TRBJ1-6
CDR3 protein: CASSYSSHMSTDTQYF; CDR3 DNA: TGTGCCAGCAGTTACTCGAGCCATATGAGCACAGATACGCAGTATTTT; D gene: -; V gene: TRBV6-5; clone size: -; J gene: TRBJ2-3
CDR3 protein: CASSQRLSGSATDTQYF; CDR3 DNA: TGTGCCAGCAGCCAACGCCTGAGCGGGAGCGCCACAGATACGCAGTATTTT; D gene: TRBD2; V gene: TRBV6-4; clone size: -; J gene: TRBJ2-3
CDR3 protein: CASSLYDRVTEAFF; CDR3 DNA: TGTGCCAGCAGCTTATACGACAGGGTCACTGAAGCTTTCTTT; D gene: TRBD1; V gene: TRBV7-2; clone size: -; J gene: TRBJ1-1
CDR3 protein: CASSEDRTESGNTIYF; CDR3 DNA: TGTGCCAGCAGTGAAGATAGGACAGAGTCTGGAAACACCATATATTTT; D gene: -; V gene: TRBV2; clone size: -; J gene: TRBJ1-3
CDR3 protein: CASSGRSGDEQYF; CDR3 DNA: TGTGCCAGCAGTGGACGGTCAGGCGACGAGCAGTACTTC; D gene: -; V gene: TRBV27; clone size: few; J gene: TRBJ2-7
CDR3 protein: CASSDPGLDSGANVLTF; CDR3 DNA: TGTGCCAGCAGTGACCCGGGACTTGACTCTGGGGCCAACGTCCTGACTTTC; D gene: -; V gene: TRBV9; clone size: -; J gene: TRBJ2-6
CDR3 protein: CASSQGRGANQPQHF; CDR3 DNA: TGTGCCAGCAGCCAGGGGAGGGGGGCCAATCAGCCCCAGCATTTT; D gene: -; V gene: TRBV5-4; clone size: -; J gene: TRBJ1-5
CDR3 protein: CASSSPAGAYGYTF; CDR3 DNA: TGTGCCAGCAGCTCCCCGGCAGGGGCCTATGGCTACACCTTC; D gene: -; V gene: TRBV5-6; clone size: -; J gene: TRBJ1-2
CDR3 protein: CASGGGLGTDTQYF; CDR3 DNA: TGTGCCAGTGGAGGGGGGCTTGGCACAGATACGCAGTATTTT; D gene: -; V gene: TRBV2; clone size: -; J gene: TRBJ2-3
CDR3 protein: CASSNRPRIGRTNYGYTF; CDR3 DNA: TGTGCCAGCAGCAATCGCCCAAGAATTGGACGGACCAACTATGGCTACACCTTC; D gene: -; V gene: TRBV21-1; clone size: -; J gene: TRBJ1-2
CDR3 protein: CASSPGPADRSSYNSPLHF; CDR3 DNA: TGTGCCAGCAGCCCCGGGCCCGCCGACCGAAGCTCCTATAATTCACCCCTCCACTTT; D gene: -; V gene: TRBV14; clone size: -; J gene: TRBJ1-6
CDR3 protein: CASSSGDKAFF; CDR3 DNA: TGTGCCAGCAGCTCAGGCGATAAAGCTTTCTTT; D gene: -; V gene: TRBV9; clone size: -; J gene: TRBJ1-1
CDR3 protein: CASNTVQGGAGNTIYF; CDR3 DNA: TGTGCCAGCAACACCGTACAGGGGGGAGCTGGAAACACCATATATTTT; D gene: TRBD1; V gene: TRBV7-9; clone size: -; J gene: TRBJ1-3